This T cell receptor beta chain originates from a study of blood T cell repertoires in COVID-19. At the level of the study: The study drew acute and convalescent COVID-19 samples from the United States, Italy and Spain.

The ends lost 10 bases at V and 5 bases at J; junction bases unmatched: 5. The CDR3 has 13 residues. Germline V gene data show CDR1 as MDHEN and CDR2 as SYDVKM. In the original processing: Scientists estimated how many nucleated cells there were by amplifying reference gene primers. Here immunoSEQ multiplex PCR was the method, and the copy in TCRdb shows in-frame clones only, minus some. The D gene and trimming were derived from the DNA, and the V and J assignments and clone size from that table. This table holds fewer than 250,000 clones, approximately 90% found once. Source material: peripheral blood. V gene TRBV28 combines with J gene TRBJ2-2; 9 bases line up with TRBD2. This receptor was obtained from a man in his 70s with acute or convalescent COVID-19. CDR3 protein: CAIQRGETGELFF. DNA of the CDR3: TGTGCCATCCAGCGGGGGGAAACCGGGGAGCTGTTTTTT.